This T cell receptor beta chain was recorded in a study of beta chain features in type 1 diabetes. Each donor gave one heparinised blood draw averaging about 100 mL. Note on this clone: The sample contains more than one DNA sequence encoding this CDR3.

Expressed TCRB transcripts were sequenced because the entire RNA isolate underwent reverse transcription. The repertoire was sequenced with immunoSEQ multiplex PCR; TCRdb's copy has only in-frame clones and lacks some. The data show 350,000 to 400,000 clones, about 15% seen once. The receptor was derived from a young woman in good health. The material sequenced was naive CD4+ T cells from blood.

The CDR3 loop reads CAWSVRGGYTF. CDR3 nucleotide sequence: TGTGCCTGGAGTGTCCGAGGCGGCTACACCTTC. The chain couples TRBV30 to TRBJ1-2; D gene unclear. Germline lookup yields CDR1 GTSNPN and CDR2 SVGIG (reference sequence). The CDR3 totals 11 residues. Trimming shortened V by 0 bases and J by 8 bases, and 7 bases separated the two germline ends.